The 30 T cell receptor beta chains below all came from one sample that was sequenced in a study of blood T cell repertoires in COVID-19. Assay used: immunoSEQ multiplex PCR; TCRdb lists only in-frame clones, some missing. The table has roughly 180,000 clones, over 70% seen once; the top ten hold more than 9.5%. Sequencing was done on a sample of PBMCs or T cells enriched from blood (not recorded which). The origin of the receptors is a man aged 45-60 years who had recovered from COVID-19.

This clone was counted a few times. V usage is TRBV15 and J usage is TRBJ1-6, with a weak D call TRBD1 (5 bases). V gave up 0 bases and J gave up 10 bases, with 13 bases separating them. CDR1 is LNHNV and CDR2 is YYDKDF in the germline V gene (reference sequence). The CDR3 runs 15 residues. CDR3 DNA sequence: TGTGCCACCAGCAGAGATACCAGGGCCAACTCACCCCTCCACTTT. Protein product: CATSRDTRANSPLHF.

The J gene is TRBJ1-2, the V gene TRBV7-9, with a tentative D call TRBD1 (5 bases). This CDR3 is 13 amino acids long. Trimming left V 2 bases short and J 6 bases short, with 10 bases between. Germline CDR1 SEHNR, CDR2 FQNEAQ (reference sequence). CDR3 region: CASSLSGRDGYTF. DNA of the CDR3: TGTGCCAGCAGCTTATCAGGGAGGGATGGCTACACCTTC.

J is TRBJ2-7 and V is TRBV19; a weak D match, TRBD1 (6 bases). Germline values: CDR1 LNHDA, CDR2 SQIVND (reference sequence). CDR3 length: 16 residues. The V and J ends lost 5 bases and 1 base respectively, with 18 bases between them. For the CDR3, the DNA is TGTGCCAGTAGTCTACAGGGCCCCCCCAGGTCCTACGAGCAGTACTTC. Translating gives CASSLQGPPRSYEQYF.

The chain employs TRBV9 and TRBJ2-3; the D gene is possibly TRBD1 (6 bases). Germline V gene sequence: CDR1 SGDLS, CDR2 YYNGEE. The CDR3 spans 17 residues. V was trimmed by 2 bases and J by 5 bases, leaving 21 bases between them. In DNA, the CDR3 is TGTGCCAGCAGCGTCTCCGGGACAACTAGGTCAGGAGATACGCAGTATTTT. This codes for CASSVSGTTRSGDTQYF.

This clone occurred once. V gene TRBV2 combines with J gene TRBJ2-2; D is possibly TRBD2 (7 bases). The CDR3 has 12 residues. V was shortened by 3 bases and J by 13 bases, with 12 bases between the two germline ends. Germline V CDR1 and CDR2: SNHLY, FYNNEI. CDR3 protein: CASSDVGGRLFF. CDR3 DNA sequence: TGTGCCAGCAGTGACGTGGGGGGGCGGCTGTTTTTT.

The CDR3 spells CSVGVHRGQYGYTF. For the CDR3, the DNA is TGCAGCGTTGGGGTACACAGGGGGCAATATGGCTACACCTTC. The V call is TRBV29-1, the J call TRBJ1-2; 9 bases fit TRBD1. Per the germline V gene, CDR1 is SQVTM and CDR2 is ANQGSEA. The CDR3 totals 14 residues. The J segment lost 5 bases and the V segment lost 4 bases, leaving 8 bases of the junction unmatched.

This chain uses TRBV18 with TRBJ2-7, with a weak D call TRBD1 (6 bases). V lost 3 bases and J lost 3, with 12 bases in between. The V gene's germline CDR1 is KGHSH and CDR2 LQKENI. The CDR3 sequence is 14 residues long. This chain's CDR3 is CASSPRTAHYEQYF. DNA for the CDR3: TGTGCCAGCTCACCCCGGACAGCACACTACGAGCAGTACTTC.

CDR3 coding DNA: TGTGCCAGCAGCTTAGTACTCGCGGGGATTTCCTGGGAGCTGTTTTTT. Encoded protein: CASSLVLAGISWELFF. The chain carries TRBV7-9 and TRBJ2-2, with a weak D call TRBD2 (6 bases). Trimming took off 1 base at V and 9 bases at J, with 18 bases between the two ends. CDR1 and CDR2 from the germline V gene are SEHNR and FQNEAQ (reference sequence). There are 16 residues in the CDR3.

This clone is a singleton in its sample. The CDR3 spells CASSFQDYGYTF. The CDR3 DNA follows: TGTGCCAGCAGTTTTCAGGACTATGGCTACACCTTC. The chain has TRBV28 and TRBJ1-2; no definite D call. V lost 3 bases, J lost 3 bases, and 5 bases lay in between. The CDR3 has 12 residues. In germline, CDR1 is MDHEN, CDR2 SYDVKM.

The chain recombines TRBV28 with TRBJ2-7; D uncertain. V shed 5 bases and J shed 3 bases, with 14 bases lying between them. CDR3 length: 14 amino acids. CDR1 and CDR2 from the germline V gene are MDHEN and SYDVKM. CDR3 in amino acids: CASSSLEENYEQYF. The CDR3 DNA reads TGTGCCAGCAGTAGCCTCGAGGAGAACTACGAGCAGTACTTC.

This chain connects TRBV7-9 to TRBJ2-7; perhaps TRBD1 as D (6 bases). V lost 5 bases and J lost 7, with 18 bases in between. CDR3 length equals 14 residues. The germline CDR1 and CDR2 sequences are SEHNR and FQNEAQ (reference sequence). The CDR3 region is CASSPGTPAREQYF. For the CDR3, the DNA is TGTGCCAGCAGCCCCGGGACACCAGCTAGGGAGCAGTACTTC. Variable domain in full (rest from reference TRBV7-9 and TRBJ2-7): DTGVSQNPRHKITKRGQNVTFRCDPISEHNRLYWYRQTLGQGPEFLTYFQNEAQLEKSRLLSDRFSAERPKGSFSTLEIQRTEQGDSAMYLCASSPGTPAREQYFGPGTRLTVT.

This rearrangement joins TRBV27 to TRBJ1-5; 8 bases line up with TRBD1. Germline V gene data show CDR1 as MNHEY and CDR2 as SMNVEV (reference sequence). V lost 3 bases, J lost 6 bases, and 7 bases stayed unmatched. The CDR3 spans 15 residues. The CDR3 bases are TGTGCCAGCAGTTTTGCGACAGGGGTTAGTCAGCCCCAGCATTTT. This translates into CASSFATGVSQPQHF.

The chain uses TRBV6-5 and TRBJ1-5; D gene unclear. V shed 7 bases and J shed 7 bases, with 14 bases lying between them. Germline V gives CDR1 MNHEY, CDR2 SVGAGI. The CDR3 consists of 13 residues. The CDR3 reads CASTLSGEQPQHF. DNA for the CDR3: TGTGCCAGCACCCTAAGCGGAGAACAGCCCCAGCATTTT.

This chain joins TRBV6-5 and TRBJ1-3, with TRBD1 matching 9 bases. CDR1 is MNHEY and CDR2 is SVGAGI in the germline V gene. The CDR3 sequence is 15 residues long. V lost 6 bases to trimming and J lost 7 bases; unmatched junction nucleotides: 10. The CDR3 DNA is TGTGCCAGCAGACGGGACAGGGATAATCCGAACACCATATATTTT. It codes for CASRRDRDNPNTIYF.

A remark on this clone: This specimen includes other DNA sequences encoding the same CDR3. The chain links TRBV2 to TRBJ1-5; 7 bases are shared with TRBD1. Germline loops: CDR1 SNHLY, CDR2 FYNNEI. This CDR3 comprises 14 residues. The J segment lost 1 base and the V segment lost 6 bases, leaving 3 bases of the junction unmatched. CDR3 amino acids: CASRGQASNQPQHF. CDR3 bases: TGTGCCAGCAGAGGACAGGCGAGCAATCAGCCCCAGCATTTT.

The CDR3 DNA reads TGTGCCAGCTCACCCGGACAGGACTTTTCCTACGAGCAGTACTTC. Translating gives CASSPGQDFSYEQYF. The J gene is TRBJ2-7, the V gene TRBV18; TRBD1 aligns across 7 bases. Unmatched junction bases numbered 6, after V lost 3 bases and J lost 1 base. The CDR3 covers 15 residues. CDR1 and CDR2 (germline): KGHSH, LQKENI. The full variable domain, completed using reference TRBV18 and TRBJ2-7, is NAGVMQNPRHLVRRRGQEARLRCSPMKGHSHVYWYRQLPEEGLKFMVYLQKENIIDESGMPKERFSAEFPKEGPSILRIQQVVRGDSAAYFCASSPGQDFSYEQYFGPGTRLTVT.

The chain recombines TRBV19 with TRBJ1-1; 9 bases map to TRBD1. Germline V gives CDR1 LNHDA, CDR2 SQIVND (reference sequence). The junction had 8 bases not matched to a gene; V was cut back by 5 bases and J by 4 bases. The CDR3 sequence is 15 residues long. The CDR3 nucleotides read TGTGCCAGTAGTCCACAGGGGGCCTGGGCCACTGAAGCTTTCTTT. It specifies CASSPQGAWATEAFF.

The rearrangement joins TRBV28 to TRBJ1-2, with a possible D match to TRBD1 (6 bases). The germline CDR1 and CDR2 sequences are MDHEN and SYDVKM. The CDR3 totals 12 residues. Trimming pared 6 bases from V and 5 bases from J, leaving 10 bases between. CDR3 amino acids: CASRRTVYGYTF. The CDR3 DNA is TGTGCCAGCAGAAGGACAGTGTATGGCTACACCTTC.

The chain carries TRBV10-3 and TRBJ1-2; D is uncertain. CDR3 length: 14 residues. The V gene lost 3 bases and the J gene lost 4 bases, with 12 bases spanning the gap. CDR1 is ENHRY and CDR2 is SYGVKD in the germline V gene. The CDR3 coding sequence is TGTGCCATCAGTGACCCGATCTGGAGCTATGGCTACACCTTC. Its protein product is CAISDPIWSYGYTF.

The rearrangement links TRBV5-1 to TRBJ1-1, with 9 nucleotides matching TRBD1. With V trimmed by 0 bases and J by 2 bases, 5 bases remained unmatched. The CDR3 covers 16 residues. In germline, CDR1 is SGHRS, CDR2 YFSETQ. In DNA, the CDR3 is TGCGCCAGCAGCTTGGTGTCGGGACAGGGTAACACTGAAGCTTTCTTT. Translation: CASSLVSGQGNTEAFF.

The chain combines TRBV7-6 with TRBJ1-4; D may be TRBD1 (5 bases). Between the trimmed V and J ends, which lost 3 bases and 5 bases, there was a span of 10 bases. The CDR3 is 14 residues long. Germline V gene sequence: CDR1 SGHVS, CDR2 FNYEAQ. The CDR3 nucleotides are TGTGCCAGCAGCTTGGACACCAGGAATGAAAAACTGTTTTTT. Translating it yields CASSLDTRNEKLFF. Complete variable domain (other parts from reference TRBV7-6 and TRBJ1-4): GAGVSQSPRYKVTKRGQDVALRCDPISGHVSLYWYRQALGQGPEFLTYFNYEAQQDKSGLPNDRFSAERPEGSISTLTIQRTEQRDSAMYRCASSLDTRNEKLFFGSGTQLSVL.

The CDR3 nucleotides are TGTGCCAGCAGTTTAATCGGGGTTGGGGCCAACGTCCTGACTTTC. Translating it yields CASSLIGVGANVLTF. The chain carries TRBV27 and TRBJ2-6; D possibly corresponds to TRBD2 (5 bases). The CDR3 extends over 15 amino acids. V lost 2 bases to trimming and J lost 3 bases, with 8 bases between them. Germline lookup yields CDR1 MNHEY and CDR2 SMNVEV (reference sequence).

The V call is TRBV19, the J call TRBJ1-5; D might be TRBD1 (5 bases). Germline V lookup: CDR1 LNHDA, CDR2 SQIVND (reference sequence). The CDR3 spans 15 residues. The V and J ends lost 1 base and 5 bases respectively, with 12 bases between them. DNA for the CDR3: TGTGCCAGTAGTATAGGTGGGACTGGGGATCAGCCCCAGCATTTT. Translated, it gives CASSIGGTGDQPQHF.

The chain joins TRBV19 to TRBJ1-2; 11 nucleotides agree with TRBD1. The V gene's germline CDR1 is LNHDA and CDR2 SQIVND (reference sequence). V shed 5 bases and J 2 bases; nucleotides not matched to a gene: 4. The CDR3 has 15 residues. The CDR3: CASSRGQGANYGYTF. The CDR3 DNA reads as TGTGCCAGTAGTCGCGGACAGGGGGCCAACTATGGCTACACCTTC.

The chain combines TRBV3-1 (or the pseudogene TRBV3-2) with TRBJ2-7, with D possibly being TRBD2 (5 bases). V was clipped by 4 bases and J by 2 bases, with 12 bases between them. Germline values: CDR1 LGHDT, CDR2 YNNKEL (reference sequence). The CDR3 extends over 14 amino acids. The CDR3 is CASSLGRGAYEQYF. The CDR3 bases are TGTGCCAGCAGCCTCGGACGGGGAGCCTACGAGCAGTACTTC.

This clone has a handful of counts. The J gene is TRBJ2-7, the V gene TRBV5-5, with 10 nucleotides matching TRBD1. The ends lost 3 bases at V and 2 bases at J; junction bases unmatched: 5. The CDR3 sequence is 15 residues long. Germline CDR1 and CDR2: SGHKS and YYEKEE (reference sequence). The CDR3 loop is CASSYAGTGAYEQYF. The CDR3 DNA follows: TGTGCCAGCAGCTATGCCGGGACAGGGGCCTACGAGCAGTACTTC.

This clone came up once. The chain couples TRBV18 to TRBJ1-2, with no clear D. The CDR3 is 15 amino acids. The V gene lost 2 bases and the J gene lost 4 bases, with 14 bases spanning the gap. Germline lookup yields CDR1 KGHSH and CDR2 LQKENI. CDR3 DNA: TGTGCCAGCTCACCAGATCGGAGTGGCGGCTATGGCTACACCTTC. Amino acids: CASSPDRSGGYGYTF.

The chain is built from TRBV4-1 and TRBJ2-7; unclear D gene. V was trimmed by 4 bases and J by 1 base, leaving 14 bases between them. The CDR3 has 15 amino acids. The germline CDR1 and CDR2 sequences are MGHRA and YSYEKL. Here the CDR3 reads CASSLTPAASYEQYF. As DNA, the CDR3 is TGCGCCAGCAGCCTGACCCCTGCGGCATCCTACGAGCAGTACTTC.

This clone occurred once. The chain is built from TRBV3-1 (or the pseudogene TRBV3-2) and TRBJ2-7, with 8 bases fitting TRBD2. The V gene end was trimmed by 6 bases and the J gene end by 3 bases; junction bases not matched to a gene: 4. The CDR3 has 13 residues. Germline-derived CDR1 and CDR2 are LGHDT and YNNKEL (reference sequence). Written as DNA, the CDR3 is TGTGCCAGCAGGGGACTAGGCAACTACGAGCAGTACTTC. Its protein is CASRGLGNYEQYF.

V usage is TRBV2 and J usage is TRBJ1-1; TRBD1 is a possible D gene (5 bases). This CDR3 region has 15 residues. The germline V gene encodes CDR1 SNHLY and CDR2 FYNNEI. V was cut by 3 bases and J by 2 bases, with 13 bases left in between. CDR3 in amino acids: CASSEYQGLNTEAFF. Written as DNA, the CDR3 is TGTGCCAGCAGTGAGTATCAGGGTCTCAACACTGAAGCTTTCTTT.